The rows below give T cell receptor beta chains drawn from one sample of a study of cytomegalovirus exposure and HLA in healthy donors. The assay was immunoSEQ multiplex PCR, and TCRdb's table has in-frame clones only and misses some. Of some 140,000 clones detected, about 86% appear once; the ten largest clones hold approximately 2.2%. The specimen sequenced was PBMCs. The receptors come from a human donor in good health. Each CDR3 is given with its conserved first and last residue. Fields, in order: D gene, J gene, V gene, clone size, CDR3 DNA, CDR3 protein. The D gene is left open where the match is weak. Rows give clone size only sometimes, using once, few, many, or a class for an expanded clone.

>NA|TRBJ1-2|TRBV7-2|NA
TGTGCCAGCAGCTCCCCCAGTAACTATGGCTACACCTTC
CASSSPSNYGYTF
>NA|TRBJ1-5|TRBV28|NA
TGTGCCAGCAGACAAACCGGACAGAGCAATCAGCCCCAGCATTTT
CASRQTGQSNQPQHF
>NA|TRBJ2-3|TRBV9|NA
TGTGCCAGCAGCGAGGAGGCCGGGGGTGGTACAGATACGCAGTATTTT
CASSEEAGGGTDTQYF
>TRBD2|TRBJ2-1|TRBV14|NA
TGTGCCAGCAGCCAAGATCGATGGACTAGCCACAATGAGCAGTTCTTC
CASSQDRWTSHNEQFF
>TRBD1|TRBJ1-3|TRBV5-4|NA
TGTGCCAGCAGCTTGGCAGGGGGCTCTGGAAACACCATATATTTT
CASSLAGGSGNTIYF
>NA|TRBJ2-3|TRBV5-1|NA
TGCGCCAGCAGCTTGCAGGGTAGGGAAGATACGCAGTATTTT
CASSLQGREDTQYF
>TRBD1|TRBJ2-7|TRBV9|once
TGTGCCAGCAGCCTTGACAGGGGGCGAGCCAGTGAGCAGTACTTC
CASSLDRGRASEQYF
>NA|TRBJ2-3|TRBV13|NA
TGTGCCAGCAGCTCCCGTCCGGGGAGCACAGATACGCAGTATTTT
CASSSRPGSTDTQYF
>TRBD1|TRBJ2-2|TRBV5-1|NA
TGCGCCAGCAGAGCCCAGGGGGCGGACACCGGGGAGCTGTTTTTT
CASRAQGADTGELFF
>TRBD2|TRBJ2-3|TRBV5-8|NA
TGTGCCAGCAGCCCGGATGGGACGGGAGGGGGTACGCAGTATTTT
CASSPDGTGGGTQYF